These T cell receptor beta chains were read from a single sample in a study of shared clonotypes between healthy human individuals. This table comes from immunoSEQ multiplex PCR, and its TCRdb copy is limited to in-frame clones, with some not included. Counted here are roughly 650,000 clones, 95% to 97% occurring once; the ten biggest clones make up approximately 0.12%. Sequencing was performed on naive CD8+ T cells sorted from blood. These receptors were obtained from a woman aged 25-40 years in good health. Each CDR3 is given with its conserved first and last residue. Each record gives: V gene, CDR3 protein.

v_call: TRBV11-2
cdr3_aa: CASSYSSGRAAETQYF

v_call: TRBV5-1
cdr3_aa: CASSLDHPWGLDYEQYF

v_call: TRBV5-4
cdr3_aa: CASSFGGGEQFF

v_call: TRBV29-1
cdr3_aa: CSVRQEPGGSTYEQYF

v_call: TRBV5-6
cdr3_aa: CASSLGLEADTQYF

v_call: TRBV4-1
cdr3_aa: CASSQVVGQETQYF

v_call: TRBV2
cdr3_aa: CASSASGELYFSYEQYF

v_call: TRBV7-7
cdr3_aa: CASSLGQGAMGTGELFF

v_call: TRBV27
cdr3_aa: CASSLREGTQYF

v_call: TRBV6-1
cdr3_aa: CASPEIGPEQYF

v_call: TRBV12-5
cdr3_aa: CASGPGNNYGYTF

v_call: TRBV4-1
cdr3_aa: CASSQVASDWGEQYF

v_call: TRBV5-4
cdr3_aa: CACVRTGYNEQFF

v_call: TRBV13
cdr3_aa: CASSPRGEPTGELFF

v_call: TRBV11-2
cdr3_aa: CASSLFSRGQGPGEQYF

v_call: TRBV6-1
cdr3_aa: CASIQGGYGYTF

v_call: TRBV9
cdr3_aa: CASSALMLGTEAFF

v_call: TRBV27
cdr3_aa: CASRLSVRTGFYEQYF

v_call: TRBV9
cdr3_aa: CASSVVGVTSEFHGELFF

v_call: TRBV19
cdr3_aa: CASSIVGGANVLTF

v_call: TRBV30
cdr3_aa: CAWSVGLGHNEQFF

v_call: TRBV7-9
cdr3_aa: CASSLARGRSTDTQYF

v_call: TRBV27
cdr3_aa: CASSFGGGVGEQYF

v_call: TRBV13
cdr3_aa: CASSFYRDLEDTIYF

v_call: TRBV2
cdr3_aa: CASSETWGRNTEAFF

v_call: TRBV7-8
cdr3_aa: CASSLVVGGNTEAFF

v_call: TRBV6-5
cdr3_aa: CASSSELAGGECEQFF

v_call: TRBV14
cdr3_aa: CASSRTGFAYEQYF

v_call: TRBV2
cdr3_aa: CASSEGPVLVYEQYF

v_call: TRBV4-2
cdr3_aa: CASSQRGRVVGGRADDTQYF

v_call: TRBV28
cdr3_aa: CASSLTGSSYEQYF

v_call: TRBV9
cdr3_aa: CASSPGGRKETQYF

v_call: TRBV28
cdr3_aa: CASSLALAGGYEQYF

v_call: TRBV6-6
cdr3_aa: CASSYYPSSYNEQFF

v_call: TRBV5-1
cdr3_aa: CASSLWGGDNEQFF

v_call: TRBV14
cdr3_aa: CASSQKSGTISRDNEQFF

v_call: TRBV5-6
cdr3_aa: CASSQSTWRGSPLHF

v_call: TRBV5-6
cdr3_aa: CASSLGNTGELFF

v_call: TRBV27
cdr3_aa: CASSLSASQETQYF

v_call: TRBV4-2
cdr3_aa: CASSRLAGGPGDEQFF

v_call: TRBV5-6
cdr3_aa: CASSLGGAGSEQYF